Described below is a single T cell receptor beta chain sequence and its context. What it binds is not known. This sample is drawn from a study of T cell repertoires in cytomegalovirus infection. TCRdb reprocessed the reads via MiXCR and lists one record per CDR3 protein. The data contain about 130,000 distinct CDR3 sequences, about 24% of them singletons. This CDR3 has 15 residues. V was shortened by 1 base and J by 5 bases, with 13 bases between the two germline ends. Per the germline V gene, CDR1 is SEHNR and CDR2 is FQNEAQ (reference sequence). This sequence joins TRBV7-9 and TRBJ2-3; tentative D call: TRBD2 (5 bases). The origin of this receptor is a human donor in good health (CMV status not recorded). Some clones in this sample may be carry-over from other donors' samples. Material for sequencing was PBMCs, sequenced either directly or after in vitro stimulation (not recorded which). The CDR3 protein is CASSLVDSGIDTQYF. The CDR3, as DNA: TGTGCCAGCAGCTTAGTGGACTCGGGGATAGATACGCAGTATTTT.